The rows below give T cell receptor beta chains drawn from one sample of a study of T cell responses to AZD1222 COVID-19 vaccine. Profiled with immunoSEQ multiplex PCR; TCRdb holds only in-frame clones, not every one. Among 75,000 to 100,000 clones listed, roughly 89% were seen once. The specimen comprised peripheral blood, sampled on day 0 of AZD1222 vaccination. The receptors were sampled from an adult in good health. The CDR3 runs from the conserved cysteine through the conserved F or W. A D gene is named only where the DNA matches it firmly. The size of a clone is reported for some rows only, either as once, few or many, or as a class for expanded clones.

V	J	D	size	DNA	CDR3
TRBV7-2	TRBJ1-1	TRBD1	NA	TGTGCCAGCAGCGTACAGGGGAGTTCCGCGACTGAAGCTTTCTTT	CASSVQGSSATEAFF
TRBV6-2/TRBV6-3	TRBJ1-2	NA	NA	TGTGCCAGCAGTTCCGCGGACTACGGGTATCGCTACACCTTC	CASSSADYGYRYTF
TRBV24-1	TRBJ2-2	TRBD1	NA	TGTGCCACCAGTGATTTCCGGGACAGGAGGCGCACCGGGGAGCTGTTTTTT	CATSDFRDRRRTGELFF
TRBV5-4	TRBJ2-5	NA	once	TGTGCCAGCAGCTTGGGGCAAGAGACCCAGTACTTC	CASSLGQETQYF
TRBV25-1	TRBJ2-2	NA	NA	TGTGCCAGCAGTGAATATTCGGAGACGAGTCCGCTGTTTTTT	CASSEYSETSPLFF
TRBV19	TRBJ2-1	TRBD2	NA	TGTGCCAGTAGTATTTTCTCCGGACGGTCAGGGAGGGCCTACAATGAGCAGTTCTTC	CASSIFSGRSGRAYNEQFF
TRBV6-2/TRBV6-3	TRBJ1-2	TRBD1	NA	TGTGCCAGCAGTGACAGGGGCTATGGCTACACCTTC	CASSDRGYGYTF
TRBV5-6	TRBJ1-6	NA	NA	TGTGCCAGCAGCTTATCCCCCTCCGGCGGTTCACCCCTCCACTTT	CASSLSPSGGSPLHF
TRBV5-6	TRBJ1-2	NA	NA	TGTGCCAGCAGCTTGGCCATAGGACGTCGTAACTATGGCTACACCTTC	CASSLAIGRRNYGYTF
TRBV11-3	TRBJ2-1	NA	NA	TGTGCCAGCAGCTTAGACGAGGGCGGGGAGCAGTTCTTC	CASSLDEGGEQFF
TRBV14	TRBJ2-7	TRBD1	once	TGTGCCAGCAGCCCCCGGGACAGGGGATCTTACGAGCAGTACTTC	CASSPRDRGSYEQYF
TRBV5-1	TRBJ1-5	NA	NA	TGCGCCAGCAGCTTGAATAGCAATCAGCCCCAGCATTTT	CASSLNSNQPQHF
TRBV6-5	TRBJ1-5	NA	NA	TGTGCCAGCAACAGGGTGAGGAGAAATCAGCCCCAGCATTTT	CASNRVRRNQPQHF
TRBV11-2	TRBJ1-3	NA	NA	TGTGCCAGCAGCTTTCCGAGAAACACCATATATTTT	CASSFPRNTIYF
TRBV14	TRBJ2-4	TRBD1	NA	TGTGCCAGCAGCCAGAAGACAGGGGGCCTCGAGGAAAACATTCAGTACTTC	CASSQKTGGLEENIQYF
TRBV7-9	TRBJ1-4	TRBD1	NA	TGTGCCAGCAGCCCCGGGACAGGGGGGGAAAAACTGTTTTTT	CASSPGTGGEKLFF
TRBV9	TRBJ1-3	TRBD1	NA	TGTGCCAGCAGCGACCGGGACAGGGGCCGCTTCGGAAACACCATATATTTT	CASSDRDRGRFGNTIYF
TRBV5-4	TRBJ1-1	TRBD1	NA	TGTGCCAGCAGCCTACAGGGGGCGCCCCTCGGCGCTGAAGCTTTCTTT	CASSLQGAPLGAEAFF
TRBV7-7	TRBJ2-1	TRBD2	NA	TGTGCTAGCAGCGTGTTGGGGGGGTCCTACAATGAGCAGTTCTTC	CASSVLGGSYNEQFF
TRBV18	TRBJ2-7	TRBD1	NA	TGTGCCAGCTCATCCGACAGGGTAGGATACGAGCAGTACTTC	CASSSDRVGYEQYF
TRBV9	TRBJ1-4	TRBD1	NA	TGTGCCAGCAGCGTAGGGGACAGGGGGTTTGCTAATGAAAAACTGTTTTTT	CASSVGDRGFANEKLFF
TRBV4-3	TRBJ2-7	TRBD1	NA	TGCGCCAGCAGCCAACAGACAGGGCTCTACGAGCAGTACTTC	CASSQQTGLYEQYF
TRBV6-5	TRBJ1-1	NA	NA	TGTGCCAGCAGACAAACAGGGACCGGTTTCGCTTTCTTT	CASRQTGTGFAFF
TRBV6-5	TRBJ1-2	NA	NA	TGTGCCAGCAGTCCAGAGGGGGGCTACACCTTC	CASSPEGGYTF
TRBV18	TRBJ1-6	TRBD1	NA	TGTGCCAGCTCACCAGATAGGGGGCTCGGTTCACCCCTCCACTTT	CASSPDRGLGSPLHF
TRBV19	TRBJ2-7	TRBD1	NA	TGTGCCAGTACTCGCACAGGGGGTGAGCAGTACTTC	CASTRTGGEQYF
TRBV6-1	TRBJ2-7	NA	NA	TGTGCCAGCAGTGATGAGGGGTTGGGTCTGAACGAGCAGTACTTC	CASSDEGLGLNEQYF
TRBV7-9	TRBJ1-2	NA	NA	TGTGCCAGCAGCTTGACGACTGTCAATGGCTACACCTTC	CASSLTTVNGYTF
TRBV18	TRBJ1-1	TRBD1	few	TGTGCCAGCTCACCACAGTGGGCAGGGGGAGCGAACACTGAAGCTTTCTTT	CASSPQWAGGANTEAFF
TRBV6-5	TRBJ1-2	TRBD1	NA	TGTGCCAGCAGCCAAATACAGGGGGCTAGGTATGGCTACACCTTC	CASSQIQGARYGYTF
TRBV7-2	TRBJ1-3	TRBD1	NA	TGTGCCAGCAGCCTCGACAGGGGCTCTGGAAACACCATATATTTT	CASSLDRGSGNTIYF
TRBV7-3	TRBJ2-7	NA	NA	TGTGCCAGCAGCTTAAAGGTAGGGGACTACGAGCAGTACTTC	CASSLKVGDYEQYF